This record looks at one T cell receptor beta chain sequence and its context. No antigen is known for it. The record originates from a study of monozygotic twins with inflammatory bowel disease (dated by TCRdb to between 2019 and 2020). At the level of the whole study: The full study comprised approximately 28 monozygotic twin pairs: nine German pairs (four IBD-concordant, five IBD-discordant) and 19 IBD-discordant Danish pairs. Disease-associated traits were sought mainly through comparisons between IBD patients and their genetically identical healthy co-twins within discordant pairs. Each individual had, on average, about 151 000 unique TCRalpha sequences and 181 000 unique TCRbeta sequences available for analysis.

From each donor, an approximately 2.5 ml peripheral blood sample was drawn into PAXgene tubes and stored at -80 degrees C. Total RNA was isolated from whole blood with the PAXgene blood miRNA kit on an automated QIAcube, without T cell sorting. Peripheral blood from monozygotic twin pairs who were concordant or discordant for inflammatory bowel disease underwent deep TCRalpha and TCRbeta repertoire profiling using unique molecular barcoding. Smoking habits were recorded for all twin pairs, and each individual was classified as a current, former or never smoker. The germline V gene (reference sequence) specifies MNHEY as CDR1 and SMNVEV as CDR2. The CDR3 runs 13 residues from the cysteine to the phenylalanine. No DNA appears here. On the study overall, not on this receptor specifically: No difference in repertoire similarity was observed between concordant and discordant twins, possibly owing to limited statistical power. The analysis was unable to tell different T cell subtypes apart. Because patients received different immunosuppressive treatments, the repertoires may have picked up extra background noise and variability between individuals. Compared with healthy twins, IBD patients had fewer clonotypes in common with other individuals, a difference most pronounced in patients showing signs of disease activity. IBD patients had lower TCRbeta repertoire diversity, measured by the inverse Simpson index, than their healthy co-twins. The results gave no support for a single strong signal or clonotype linked to IBD.

The library was obtained by 5' RACE. Each TCR library was prepared from about 3.5 ug of total RNA. For each sample, cDNA was synthesized in eight separate reactions using SMARTScribe reverse transcriptase. During cDNA synthesis, template switching was used to introduce unique molecular identifiers that contained a 6-nucleotide sample barcode. TCRalpha and TCRbeta cDNA was amplified by two nested PCRs of 16 and 9 cycles, with bead purification after each PCR. Before amplification, the cDNA was treated with uracil DNA-glycosylase and purified using the QIAquick PCR purification kit. The second PCR was the step at which Illumina TruSeq-compatible adapters and sample-specific barcodes were added. Library quality and concentration were assessed using TapeStation and Qubit, and about 5 ng of each library was pooled. Pooled libraries were sequenced on an Illumina HiSeq2500 single-index Rapid Run with 2 x 100 bp reads and custom sequencing primers. The authors' pipeline ran thus. UMI-based consensus assembly with MiGEC version 1.2.6 was used to correct PCR and sequencing errors. MiXCR version 2.1.1 was used to carry out V(D)J alignment, clonotype assembly and CDR3 extraction. Normalisation of gene usage, clonotype sharing and MAIT/NKT TCR abundance was achieved by analysing the top 1000, 10 000 and 20 000 clonotypes per sample. After downsampling to 27 000 UMIs, diversity was calculated as the inverse Simpson index using the vegan R package. Statistical testing used paired Mann-Whitney U tests on the discordant twin pairs and applied Benjamini-Hochberg correction for multiple testing. One entry per CDR3 protein sequence results from the TCRdb reprocessing of the reads, with DNA left out. The authors' filters were not applied to this entry. The table for this sample lists 150,000 or so distinct CDR3 sequences. 1% to 1.5% of the sample comes from the top ten.

The V and J genes are TRBV27 and TRBJ1-6. The sequencing input was blood. The sequence was obtained from a human donor with ulcerative colitis or Crohn's disease, or a healthy co-twin of an affected twin (not recorded which). CDR3 loop: CASSFGPESPLHF.